This T cell receptor beta chain came from a study of molecular identifiers for immune sequencing clone quantification (dated by TCRdb to the late 2010s). Some background on the complete study: For a replicate experiment, RNA from roughly 20,000 or 100,000 naive CD8 T cells was divided into five aliquots, and four of the five aliquots were sequenced. The study was a methods study using CD8 T cells to benchmark molecular-identifier clustering-based TCR repertoire sequencing (MIDCIRS) and TCR RNA copy counting.

Results and caveats for the whole study, not just this receptor: Highly expanded clone sizes could be underestimated because identical TCR molecules may share a barcode. About 3.1 recovered TCR RNA copies per cell were obtained by modeling, versus about 9 by digital PCR, implying a capture efficiency of about 30%. In CMV-specific effector cells, clones with more than 20 RNA copies contained over 97% of molecules, whereas in naive cells such clones contained under 1% of molecules. The naive libraries included spiked-in Jurkat TCR RNA (around 10 copies' worth), and this RNA is not part of the donor repertoire. When barcode sub-clustering was omitted, TCR diversity was inflated by chimeric consensus sequences, with chimeras reaching as high as 47%. A single cell's worth of spiked-in Jurkat TCR RNA was reported detectable even among one million naive CD8 T cells.

CDR1 MNHEY and CDR2 SMNVEV are derived from the germline V gene (reference sequence). CDR3 length: 15 amino acids, cysteine to phenylalanine. CDR3 DNA only is kept here, 45 bases in frame from base 1. Relative to germline, V is 3 bases shorter and J is 4 bases shorter, with 12 bases between their ends. The library was made by PCR. Sequencing relied on an Illumina HiSeq 4000. Bulk TCR libraries were generated as previously described, with the TCR primers listed in Table S5 used. Purification of total RNA was performed with the Qiagen AllPrep DNA/RNA kit. Before any analysis, reads coming from multiple sequencing runs of the same library were combined into one pool. The authors' pipeline ran thus. Reads were retained only if the reads had an exact TCR constant sequence, and the retained reads were trimmed to 150 nt and grouped according to their 12-nt molecular barcodes. Reads in each barcode group were sub-clustered using a 15% Levenshtein threshold, and a quality-weighted consensus sequence was built for each RNA molecule. Non-functional sequences were discarded, and so were lower-count sequences lying one edit away from another sequence. On the basis of fitting two negative binomial distributions, barcode sub-clusters with fewer than 20% of the maximum read count were discarded. TCRdb itself trimmed the public reads at Q25 with fastp, ran MiXCR and retained productive beta chains. Identical CDR3 proteins give one entry, which carries the most common genes and DNA. The V and J calls, along with clone size, are taken from TCRdb and not from the paper's own processing. This sample is represented by about 640,000 distinct CDR3 sequences; around 20% of them were singletons. Of the sample, 0.85% is held by the ten largest clones.

Naive CD8 T cell libraries were made from approximately 20,000 to 1,000,000 sorted cells using 10%, 30% or 50% of purified RNA. Naive CD8 T cells, defined as CD8+CD4-CCR7+CD45RA+, were FACS-sorted into RLT Plus buffer on a BD FACSAria II. To test detection sensitivity, Jurkat RNA equal to around nine TCR copies was added to samples of roughly 18,000-1,100,000 naive CD8 T cells. CD8 T cells were enriched using RosetteSep CD8+ T Cell Enrichment Cocktail and Ficoll-Paque, and the enriched cells then underwent ACK red cell lysis. This clonotype was seen repeatedly, ten times or more. What antigen it recognizes has not been identified. There are no base qualities to consult, and no much larger clone falls within one base.

The origin of this receptor is a human donor in good health. Some libraries in this study had Jurkat cell RNA spiked in. The sequenced sample was naive CD8+ T cells from blood, with Jurkat cell RNA spiked in. Explained via the paper, the cell subset or site label denotes: FACS-sorted CD8+CD4-CCR7+CD45RA+ naive T cells. The chain employs TRBV27 and TRBJ2-2; TRBD2 is possibly the D segment (6 matching bases). The CDR3 loop reads CASSFGGGGTGELFF. The base sequence is TGTGCCAGCAGTTTTGGGGGAGGTGGCACCGGGGAGCTGTTTTTT.